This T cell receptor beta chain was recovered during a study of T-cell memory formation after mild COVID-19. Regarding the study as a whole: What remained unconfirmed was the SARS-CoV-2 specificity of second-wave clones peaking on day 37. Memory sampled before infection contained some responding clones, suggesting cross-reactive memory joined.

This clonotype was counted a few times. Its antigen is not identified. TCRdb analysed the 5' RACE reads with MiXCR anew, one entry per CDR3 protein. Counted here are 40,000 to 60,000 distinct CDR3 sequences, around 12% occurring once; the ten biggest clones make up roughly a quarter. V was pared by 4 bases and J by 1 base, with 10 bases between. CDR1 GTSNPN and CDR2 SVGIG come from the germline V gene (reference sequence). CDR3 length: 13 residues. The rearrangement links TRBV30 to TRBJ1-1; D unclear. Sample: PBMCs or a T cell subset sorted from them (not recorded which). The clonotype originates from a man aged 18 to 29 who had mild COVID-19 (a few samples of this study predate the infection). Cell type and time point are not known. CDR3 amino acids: CAWIKEGNTEAFF. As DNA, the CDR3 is TGTGCCTGGATAAAGGAGGGGAACACTGAAGCTTTCTTT.